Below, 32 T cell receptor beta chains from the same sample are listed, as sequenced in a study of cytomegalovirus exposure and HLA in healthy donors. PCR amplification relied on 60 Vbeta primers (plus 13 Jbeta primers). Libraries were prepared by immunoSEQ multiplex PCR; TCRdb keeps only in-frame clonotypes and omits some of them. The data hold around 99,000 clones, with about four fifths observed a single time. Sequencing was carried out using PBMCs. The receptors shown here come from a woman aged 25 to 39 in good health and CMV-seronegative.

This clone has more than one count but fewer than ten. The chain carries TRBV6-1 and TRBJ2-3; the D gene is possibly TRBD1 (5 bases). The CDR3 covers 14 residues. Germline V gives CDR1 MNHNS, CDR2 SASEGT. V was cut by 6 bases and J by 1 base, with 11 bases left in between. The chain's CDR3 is CASRTVQGTDTQYF. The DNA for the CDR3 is TGTGCCAGCAGGACGGTACAGGGCACAGATACGCAGTATTTT.

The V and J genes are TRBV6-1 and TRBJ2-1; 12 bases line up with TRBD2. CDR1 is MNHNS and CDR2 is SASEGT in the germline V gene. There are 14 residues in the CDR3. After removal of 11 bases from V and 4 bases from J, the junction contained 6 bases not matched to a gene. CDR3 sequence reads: CAGSGTSGYNEQFF. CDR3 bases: TGTGCCGGATCCGGGACTAGCGGGTACAATGAGCAGTTCTTC.

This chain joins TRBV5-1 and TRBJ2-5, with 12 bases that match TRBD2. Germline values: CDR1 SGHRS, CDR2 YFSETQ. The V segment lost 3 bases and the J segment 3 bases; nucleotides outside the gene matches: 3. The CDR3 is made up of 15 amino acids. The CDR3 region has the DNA TGCGCCAGCAGCTCTCGGACTAGCGGGGAAGAGACCCAGTACTTC. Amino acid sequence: CASSSRTSGEETQYF.

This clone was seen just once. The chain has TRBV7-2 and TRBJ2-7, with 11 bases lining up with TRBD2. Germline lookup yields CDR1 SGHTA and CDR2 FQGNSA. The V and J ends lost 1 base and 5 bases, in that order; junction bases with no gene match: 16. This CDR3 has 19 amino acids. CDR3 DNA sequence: TGTGCCAGCAGCTTAGTGGGGTCCTCACTAGCGGGAGTAAAAAACGAGCAGTACTTC. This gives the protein CASSLVGSSLAGVKNEQYF.

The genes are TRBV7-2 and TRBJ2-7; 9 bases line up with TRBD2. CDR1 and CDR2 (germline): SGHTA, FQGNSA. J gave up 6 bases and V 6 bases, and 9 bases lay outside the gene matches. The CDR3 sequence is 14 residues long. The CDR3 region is CASRGTGLAGEQYF. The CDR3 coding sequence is TGTGCCAGCAGAGGTACGGGACTAGCAGGCGAGCAGTACTTC.

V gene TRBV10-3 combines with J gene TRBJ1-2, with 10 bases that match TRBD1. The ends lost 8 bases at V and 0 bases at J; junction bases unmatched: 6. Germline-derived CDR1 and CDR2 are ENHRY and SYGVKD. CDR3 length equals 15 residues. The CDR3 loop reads CAIQDRGASNYGYTF. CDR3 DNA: TGTGCCATCCAGGACAGGGGGGCCTCTAACTATGGCTACACCTTC.

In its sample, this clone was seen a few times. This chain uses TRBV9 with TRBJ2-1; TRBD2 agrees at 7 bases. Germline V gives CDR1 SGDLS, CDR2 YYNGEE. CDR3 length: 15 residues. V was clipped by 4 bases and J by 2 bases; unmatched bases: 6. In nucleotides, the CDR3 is TGTGCCAGCAGCCCTAGCGGATTGACCTACAATGAGCAGTTCTTC. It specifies CASSPSGLTYNEQFF. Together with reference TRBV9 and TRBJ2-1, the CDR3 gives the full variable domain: DSGVTQTPKHLITATGQRVTLRCSPRSGDLSVYWYQQSLDQGLQFLIQYYNGEERAKGNILERFSAQQFPDLHSELNLSSLELGDSALYFCASSPSGLTYNEQFFGPGTRLTVL.

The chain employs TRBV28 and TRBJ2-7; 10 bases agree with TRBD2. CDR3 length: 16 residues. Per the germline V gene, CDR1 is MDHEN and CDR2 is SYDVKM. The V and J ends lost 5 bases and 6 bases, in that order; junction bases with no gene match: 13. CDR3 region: CASSVAIAGGLGEQYF. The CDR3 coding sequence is TGTGCCAGCAGTGTAGCCATAGCGGGAGGCCTGGGCGAGCAGTACTTC. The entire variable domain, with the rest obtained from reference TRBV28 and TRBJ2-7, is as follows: DVKVTQSSRYLVKRTGEKVFLECVQDMDHENMFWYRQDPGLGLRLIYFSYDVKMKEKGDIPEGYSVSREKKERFSLILESASTNQTSMYLCASSVAIAGGLGEQYFGPGTRLTVT.

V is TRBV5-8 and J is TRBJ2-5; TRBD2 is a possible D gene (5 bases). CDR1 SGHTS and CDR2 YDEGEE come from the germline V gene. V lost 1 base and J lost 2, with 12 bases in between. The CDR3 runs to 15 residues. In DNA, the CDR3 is TGTGCCAGCAGCTTGAGAGGACGGGGACAAGAGACCCAGTACTTC. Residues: CASSLRGRGQETQYF.

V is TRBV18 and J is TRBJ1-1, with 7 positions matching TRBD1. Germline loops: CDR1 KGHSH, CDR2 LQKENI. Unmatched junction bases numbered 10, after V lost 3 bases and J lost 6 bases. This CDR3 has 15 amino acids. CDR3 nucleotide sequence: TGTGCCAGCTCACCCCCCCGGGGACAGTTTTCTGAAGCTTTCTTT. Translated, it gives CASSPPRGQFSEAFF.

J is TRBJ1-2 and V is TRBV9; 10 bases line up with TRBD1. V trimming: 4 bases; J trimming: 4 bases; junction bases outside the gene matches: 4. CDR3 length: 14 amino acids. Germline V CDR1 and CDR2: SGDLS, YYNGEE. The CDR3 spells CASSSRQGAYGYTF. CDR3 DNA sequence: TGTGCCAGCAGCTCCAGACAGGGGGCCTATGGCTACACCTTC.

The CDR3 is CASSQVHGRASYEQYF. CDR3 in DNA: TGTGCCAGCAGCCAAGTCCACGGGAGGGCTTCCTACGAGCAGTACTTC. The chain couples TRBV4-2 to TRBJ2-7, with TRBD2 matching over 8 bases. This CDR3 spans 16 amino acids. Germline trimming cut 1 base from V and 1 base from J; bases unmatched to any gene: 6. Germline values: CDR1 LGHNA, CDR2 YNFKEQ.

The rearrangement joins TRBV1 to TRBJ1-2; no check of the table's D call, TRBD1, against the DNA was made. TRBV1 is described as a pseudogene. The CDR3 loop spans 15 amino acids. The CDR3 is CTSSQGTEMSYGYTF. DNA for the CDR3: TGCACCAGCAGCCAAGGGACAGAGATGAGCTATGGCTACACCTTC.

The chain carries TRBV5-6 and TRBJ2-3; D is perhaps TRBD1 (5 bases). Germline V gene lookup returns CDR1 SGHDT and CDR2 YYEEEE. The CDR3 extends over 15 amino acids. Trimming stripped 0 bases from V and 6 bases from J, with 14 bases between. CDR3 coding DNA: TGTGCCAGCAGCTTGGTACAGGCGCCTCGGGATACGCAGTATTTT. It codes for CASSLVQAPRDTQYF.

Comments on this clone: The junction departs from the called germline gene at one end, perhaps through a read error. CDR3 loop: CSSSLWTDRPYEQYF. CDR3 bases: TGTTCCAGCAGCTTGTGGACTGATAGACCCTACGAGCAGTACTTC. The V and J genes are TRBV7-9 and TRBJ2-7; D perhaps matches TRBD2 (5 bases). Germline CDR1 and CDR2: SEHNR and FQNEAQ (reference sequence). This CDR3 region has 15 residues.

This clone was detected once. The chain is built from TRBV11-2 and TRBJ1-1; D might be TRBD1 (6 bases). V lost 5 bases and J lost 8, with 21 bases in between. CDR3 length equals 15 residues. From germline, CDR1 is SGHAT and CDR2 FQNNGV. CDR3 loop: CASSPSGGGLREAFF. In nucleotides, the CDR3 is TGTGCCAGCAGCCCGAGCGGCGGGGGCCTTAGGGAAGCTTTCTTT. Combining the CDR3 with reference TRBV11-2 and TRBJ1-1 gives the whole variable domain EAGVAQSPRYKIIEKRQSVAFWCNPISGHATLYWYQQILGQGPKLLIQFQNNGVVDDSQLPKDRFSAERLKGVDSTLKIQPAKLEDSAVYLCASSPSGGGLREAFFGQGTRLTVV.

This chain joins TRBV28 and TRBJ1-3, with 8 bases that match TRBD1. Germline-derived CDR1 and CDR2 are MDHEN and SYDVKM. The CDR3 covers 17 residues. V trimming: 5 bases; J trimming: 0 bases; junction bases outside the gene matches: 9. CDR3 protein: CASSPPGQEISGNTIYF. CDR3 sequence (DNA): TGTGCCAGCAGTCCACCGGGACAGGAGATCTCTGGAAACACCATATATTTT.

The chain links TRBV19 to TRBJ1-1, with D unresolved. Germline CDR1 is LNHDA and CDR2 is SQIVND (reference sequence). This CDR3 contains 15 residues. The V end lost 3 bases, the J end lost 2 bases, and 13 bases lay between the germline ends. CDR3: CASSMYWTGNTEAFF. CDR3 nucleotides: TGTGCCAGTAGTATGTACTGGACGGGAAACACTGAAGCTTTCTTT.

The CDR3: CASSLQGYRTEAFF. The CDR3 DNA reads TGTGCCAGCAGTTTACAGGGATATAGGACTGAAGCTTTCTTT. The chain joins TRBV28 to TRBJ1-1, with TRBD1 as a possible D gene (5 bases). This CDR3 contains 14 residues. Germline V gene sequence: CDR1 MDHEN, CDR2 SYDVKM. V gave up 2 bases and J gave up 5 bases, with 12 bases separating them.

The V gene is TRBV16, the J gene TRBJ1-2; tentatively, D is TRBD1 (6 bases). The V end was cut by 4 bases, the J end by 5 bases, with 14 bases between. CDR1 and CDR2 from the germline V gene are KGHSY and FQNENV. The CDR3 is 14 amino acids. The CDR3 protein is CASSLVAGAYGYTF. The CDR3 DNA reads TGTGCCAGCAGCCTTGTCGCGGGGGCATATGGCTACACCTTC.

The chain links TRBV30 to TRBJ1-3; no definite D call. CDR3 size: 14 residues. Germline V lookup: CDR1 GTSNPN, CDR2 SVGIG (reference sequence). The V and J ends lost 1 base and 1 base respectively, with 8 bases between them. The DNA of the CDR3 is TGTGCCTGGAGTGGGAGAAGTTCTGGAAACACCATATATTTT. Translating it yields CAWSGRSSGNTIYF.

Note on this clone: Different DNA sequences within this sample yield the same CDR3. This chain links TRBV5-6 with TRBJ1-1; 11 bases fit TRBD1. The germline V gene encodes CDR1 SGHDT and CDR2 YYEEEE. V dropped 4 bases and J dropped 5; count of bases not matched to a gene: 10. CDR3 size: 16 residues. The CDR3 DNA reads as TGTGCCAGCAGCCTCAGGGGGACAGGGGGTAGAACTGAAGCTTTCTTT. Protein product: CASSLRGTGGRTEAFF.

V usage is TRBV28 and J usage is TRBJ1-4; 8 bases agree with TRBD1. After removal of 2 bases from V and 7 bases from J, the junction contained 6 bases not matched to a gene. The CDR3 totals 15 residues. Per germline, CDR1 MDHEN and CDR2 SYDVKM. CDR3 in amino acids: CASSLPTGAGEKLFF. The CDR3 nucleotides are TGTGCCAGCAGTTTACCGACAGGGGCGGGTGAAAAACTGTTTTTT.

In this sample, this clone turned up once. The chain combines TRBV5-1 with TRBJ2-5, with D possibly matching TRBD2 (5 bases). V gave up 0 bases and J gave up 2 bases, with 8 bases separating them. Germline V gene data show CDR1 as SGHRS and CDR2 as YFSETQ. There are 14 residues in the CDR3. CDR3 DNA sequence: TGCGCCAGCAGCTTGGAACGGGGTCAAGAGACCCAGTACTTC. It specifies CASSLERGQETQYF.

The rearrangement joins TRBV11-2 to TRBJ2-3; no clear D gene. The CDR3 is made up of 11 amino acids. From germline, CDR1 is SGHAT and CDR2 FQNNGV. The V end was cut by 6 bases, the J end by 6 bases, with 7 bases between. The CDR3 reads CASRWADTQYF. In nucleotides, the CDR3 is TGTGCCAGCAGGTGGGCTGATACGCAGTATTTT. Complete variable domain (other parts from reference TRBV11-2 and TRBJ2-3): EAGVAQSPRYKIIEKRQSVAFWCNPISGHATLYWYQQILGQGPKLLIQFQNNGVVDDSQLPKDRFSAERLKGVDSTLKIQPAKLEDSAVYLCASRWADTQYFGPGTRLTVL.

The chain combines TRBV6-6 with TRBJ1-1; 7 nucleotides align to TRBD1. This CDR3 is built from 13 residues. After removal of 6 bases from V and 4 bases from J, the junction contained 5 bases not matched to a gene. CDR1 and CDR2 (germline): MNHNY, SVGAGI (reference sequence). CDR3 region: CASRDRDSTEAFF. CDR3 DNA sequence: TGTGCCAGCAGAGACCGGGACAGCACTGAAGCTTTCTTT.

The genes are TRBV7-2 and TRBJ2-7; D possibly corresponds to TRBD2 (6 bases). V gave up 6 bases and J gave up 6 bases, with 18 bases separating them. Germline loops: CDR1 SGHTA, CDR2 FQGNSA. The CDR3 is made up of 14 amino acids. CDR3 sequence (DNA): TGTGCCAGCAGTTTTAGCGGCTTTAATGGCGAGCAGTACTTC. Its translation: CASSFSGFNGEQYF.

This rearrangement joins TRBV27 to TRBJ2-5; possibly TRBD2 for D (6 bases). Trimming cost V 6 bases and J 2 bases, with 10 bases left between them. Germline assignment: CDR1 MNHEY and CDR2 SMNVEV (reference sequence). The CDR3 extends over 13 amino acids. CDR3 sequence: CASSGRIQETQYF. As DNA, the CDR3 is TGTGCCAGCAGCGGGAGAATTCAAGAGACCCAGTACTTC.

The CDR3 sequence: CASSPDPGQGTDTQYF. In DNA, the CDR3 is TGCGCCAGCAGCCCGGACCCGGGACAGGGGACAGATACGCAGTATTTT. The chain employs TRBV4-1 and TRBJ2-3, with TRBD1 matching over 10 bases. Losses at the gene ends were 4 bases for V and 3 bases for J; bases not matched to a gene: 7. Germline loops: CDR1 MGHRA, CDR2 YSYEKL. The CDR3 totals 16 residues.

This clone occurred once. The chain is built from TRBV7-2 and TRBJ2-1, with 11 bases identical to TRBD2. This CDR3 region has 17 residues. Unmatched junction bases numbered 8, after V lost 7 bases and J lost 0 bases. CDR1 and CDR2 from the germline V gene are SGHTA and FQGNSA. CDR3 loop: CASKRLAGPSSYNEQFF. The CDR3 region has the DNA TGTGCCAGCAAGAGACTAGCGGGGCCGAGCTCCTACAATGAGCAGTTCTTC. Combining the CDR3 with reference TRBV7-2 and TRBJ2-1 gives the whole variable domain GAGVSQSPSNKVTEKGKDVELRCDPISGHTALYWYRQSLGQGLEFLIYFQGNSAPDKSGLPSDRFSAERTGGSVSTLTIQRTQQEDSAVYLCASKRLAGPSSYNEQFFGPGTRLTVL.

The CDR3 loop is CASSYMDFSYEQYF. The CDR3 DNA follows: TGTGCCAGCAGTTACATGGACTTCTCCTACGAGCAGTACTTC. This chain links TRBV6-6 with TRBJ2-7; maybe TRBD2 (5 bases). CDR1 MNHNY and CDR2 SVGAGI come from the germline V gene (reference sequence). V was clipped by 2 bases and J by 0 bases, with 8 bases between them. This CDR3 is built from 14 residues.

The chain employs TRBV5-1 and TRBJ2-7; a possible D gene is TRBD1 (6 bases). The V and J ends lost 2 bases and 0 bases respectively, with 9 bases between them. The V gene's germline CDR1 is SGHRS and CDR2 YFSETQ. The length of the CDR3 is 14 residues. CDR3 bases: TGCGCCAGCAGCTTACAGGGAGACTCCTACGAGCAGTACTTC. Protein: CASSLQGDSYEQYF.